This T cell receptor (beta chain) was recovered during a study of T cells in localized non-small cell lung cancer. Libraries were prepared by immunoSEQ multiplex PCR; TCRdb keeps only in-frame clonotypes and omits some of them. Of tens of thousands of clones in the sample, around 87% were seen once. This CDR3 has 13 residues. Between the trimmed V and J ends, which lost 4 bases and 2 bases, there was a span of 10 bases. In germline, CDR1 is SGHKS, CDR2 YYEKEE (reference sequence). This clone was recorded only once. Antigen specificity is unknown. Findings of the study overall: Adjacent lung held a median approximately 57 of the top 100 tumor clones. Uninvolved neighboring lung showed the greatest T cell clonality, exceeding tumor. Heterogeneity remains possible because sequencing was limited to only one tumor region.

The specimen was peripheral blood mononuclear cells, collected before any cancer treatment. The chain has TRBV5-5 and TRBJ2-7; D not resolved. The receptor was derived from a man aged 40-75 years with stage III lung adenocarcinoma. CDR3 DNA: TGTGCCAGCAGCACACCACCTACCTACGAGCAGTACTTC. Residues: CASSTPPTYEQYF.